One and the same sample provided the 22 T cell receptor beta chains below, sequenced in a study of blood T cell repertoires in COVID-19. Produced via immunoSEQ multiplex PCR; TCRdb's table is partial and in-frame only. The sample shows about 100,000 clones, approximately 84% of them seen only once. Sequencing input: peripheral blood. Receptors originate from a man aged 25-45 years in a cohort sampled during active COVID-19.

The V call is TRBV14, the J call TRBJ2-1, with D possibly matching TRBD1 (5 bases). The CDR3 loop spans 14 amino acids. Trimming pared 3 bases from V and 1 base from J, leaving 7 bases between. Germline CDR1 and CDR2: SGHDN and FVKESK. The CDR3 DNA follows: TGTGCCAGCAGCCACGCAGGGTCCTACAATGAGCAGTTCTTC. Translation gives CASSHAGSYNEQFF.

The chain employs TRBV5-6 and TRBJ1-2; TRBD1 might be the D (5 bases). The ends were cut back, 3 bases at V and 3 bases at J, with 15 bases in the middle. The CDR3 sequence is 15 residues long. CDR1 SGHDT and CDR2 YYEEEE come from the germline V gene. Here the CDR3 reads CASSSGRERDYGYTF. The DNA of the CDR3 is TGTGCCAGCAGCTCGGGCAGGGAGCGGGACTATGGCTACACCTTC.

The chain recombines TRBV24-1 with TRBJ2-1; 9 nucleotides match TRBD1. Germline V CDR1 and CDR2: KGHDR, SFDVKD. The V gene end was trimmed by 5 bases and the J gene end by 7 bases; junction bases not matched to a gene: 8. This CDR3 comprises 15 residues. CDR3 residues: CATSVDTGGTNEQFF. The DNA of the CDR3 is TGTGCCACCAGTGTCGATACAGGGGGCACGAATGAGCAGTTCTTC.

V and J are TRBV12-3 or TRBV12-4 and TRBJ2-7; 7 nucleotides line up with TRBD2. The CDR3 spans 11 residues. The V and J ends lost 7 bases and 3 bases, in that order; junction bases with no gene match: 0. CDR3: CASTSGYEQYF. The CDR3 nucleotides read TGTGCCAGCACTAGCGGCTACGAGCAGTACTTC.

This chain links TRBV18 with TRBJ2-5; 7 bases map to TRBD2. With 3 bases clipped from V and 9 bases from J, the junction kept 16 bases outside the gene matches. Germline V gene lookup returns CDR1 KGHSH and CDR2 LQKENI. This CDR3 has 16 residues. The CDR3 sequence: CASSPPFQWLAGAQYF. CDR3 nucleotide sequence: TGTGCCAGCTCACCGCCCTTCCAGTGGCTCGCGGGGGCCCAGTACTTC.

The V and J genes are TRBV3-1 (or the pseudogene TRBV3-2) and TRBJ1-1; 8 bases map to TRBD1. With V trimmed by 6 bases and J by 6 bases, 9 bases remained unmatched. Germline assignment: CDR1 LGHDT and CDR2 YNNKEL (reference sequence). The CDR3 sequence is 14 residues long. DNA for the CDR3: TGTGCCAGCAGAGGCGGACAGGGTGGATCTGAAGCTTTCTTT. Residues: CASRGGQGGSEAFF.

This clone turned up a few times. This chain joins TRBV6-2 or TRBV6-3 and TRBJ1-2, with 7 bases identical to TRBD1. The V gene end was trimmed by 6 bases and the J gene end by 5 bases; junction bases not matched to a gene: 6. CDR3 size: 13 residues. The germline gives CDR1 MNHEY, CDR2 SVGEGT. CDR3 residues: CASSRDRVYGYTF. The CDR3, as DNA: TGTGCCAGCAGCCGCGACAGGGTTTATGGCTACACCTTC.

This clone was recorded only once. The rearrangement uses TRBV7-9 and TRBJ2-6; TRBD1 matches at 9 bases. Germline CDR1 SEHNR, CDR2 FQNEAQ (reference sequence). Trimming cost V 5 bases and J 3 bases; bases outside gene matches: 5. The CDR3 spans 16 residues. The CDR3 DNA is TGTGCCAGCAGCCACGACAGGGGGAGTGGGGCCAACGTCCTGACTTTC. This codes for CASSHDRGSGANVLTF.

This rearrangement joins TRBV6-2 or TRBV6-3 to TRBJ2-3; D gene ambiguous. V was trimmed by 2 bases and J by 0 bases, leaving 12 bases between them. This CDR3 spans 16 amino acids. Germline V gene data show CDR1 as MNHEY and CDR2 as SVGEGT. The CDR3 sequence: CASSYGKPSSTDTQYF. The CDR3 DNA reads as TGTGCCAGCAGTTACGGCAAACCTTCTAGCACAGATACGCAGTATTTT.

CDR3 protein: CASSLWLGGYEQYF. In nucleotides, the CDR3 is TGCGCCAGCAGCTTGTGGCTGGGCGGGTACGAGCAGTACTTC. The rearrangement links TRBV5-1 to TRBJ2-7; D might be TRBD2 (5 bases). There are 14 residues in the CDR3. Germline loops: CDR1 SGHRS, CDR2 YFSETQ. V was trimmed by 1 base and J by 4 bases, leaving 12 bases between them.

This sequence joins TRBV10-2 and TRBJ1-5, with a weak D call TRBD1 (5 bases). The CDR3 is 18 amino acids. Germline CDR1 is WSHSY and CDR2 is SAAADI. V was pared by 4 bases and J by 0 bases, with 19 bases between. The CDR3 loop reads CASSAQGNRRSSNQPQHF. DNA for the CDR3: TGCGCCAGCAGTGCGCAGGGAAATCGGCGGAGTAGCAATCAGCCCCAGCATTTT.

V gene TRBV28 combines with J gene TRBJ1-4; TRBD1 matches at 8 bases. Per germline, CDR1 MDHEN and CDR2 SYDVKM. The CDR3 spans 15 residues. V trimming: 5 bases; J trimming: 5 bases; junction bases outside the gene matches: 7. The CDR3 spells CASSTGQGGNEKLFF. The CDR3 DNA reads TGTGCCAGCAGTACCGGACAGGGAGGGAATGAAAAACTGTTTTTT.

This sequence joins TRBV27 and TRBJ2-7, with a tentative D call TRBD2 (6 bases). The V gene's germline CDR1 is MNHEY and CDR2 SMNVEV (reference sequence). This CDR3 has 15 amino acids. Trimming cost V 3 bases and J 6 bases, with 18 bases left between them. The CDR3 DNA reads TGTGCCAGCAGTTTCAGTCATCAGGAGGGTCTCGAGCAGTACTTC. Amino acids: CASSFSHQEGLEQYF.

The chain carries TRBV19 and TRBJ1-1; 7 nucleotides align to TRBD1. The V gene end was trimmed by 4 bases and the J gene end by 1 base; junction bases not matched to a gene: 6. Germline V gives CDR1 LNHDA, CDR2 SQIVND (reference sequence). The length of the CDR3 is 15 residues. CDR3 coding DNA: TGTGCCAGTAGTACGCCGACAGGGACGAACACTGAAGCTTTCTTT. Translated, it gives CASSTPTGTNTEAFF.

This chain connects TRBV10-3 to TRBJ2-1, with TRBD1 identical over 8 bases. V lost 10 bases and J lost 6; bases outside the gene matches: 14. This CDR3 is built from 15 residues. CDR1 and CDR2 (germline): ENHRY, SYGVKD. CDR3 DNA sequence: TGTGCCAGCGCTCTGGACAGGGTGTTTCGCAATGAGCAGTTCTTC. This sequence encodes CASALDRVFRNEQFF.

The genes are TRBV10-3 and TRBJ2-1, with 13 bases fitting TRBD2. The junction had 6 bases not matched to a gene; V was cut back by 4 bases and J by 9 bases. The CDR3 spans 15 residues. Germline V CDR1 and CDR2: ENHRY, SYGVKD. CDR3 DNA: TGTGCCATCAGTGTCACTAGCGGGGGGGCAGGTGAGCAGTTCTTC. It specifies CAISVTSGGAGEQFF.

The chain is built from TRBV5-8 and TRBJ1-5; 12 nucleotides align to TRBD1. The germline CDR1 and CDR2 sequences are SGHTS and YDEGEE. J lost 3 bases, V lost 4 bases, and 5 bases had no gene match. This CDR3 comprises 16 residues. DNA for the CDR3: TGTGCCAGCAGCGGGACAGGGGGCGCGGTCAATCAGCCCCAGCATTTT. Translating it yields CASSGTGGAVNQPQHF.

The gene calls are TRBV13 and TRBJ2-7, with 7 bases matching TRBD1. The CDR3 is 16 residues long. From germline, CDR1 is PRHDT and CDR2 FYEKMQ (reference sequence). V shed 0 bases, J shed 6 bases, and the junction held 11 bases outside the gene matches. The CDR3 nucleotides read TGTGCCAGCAGCTTAGGGAGGGGGCTGGAACGGGGCGAGCAGTACTTC. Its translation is CASSLGRGLERGEQYF.

CDR3 DNA: TGTGCCAGCAGCCCTATGGTGGAGGGGTCCAATGAGCAGTTCTTC. Translated: CASSPMVEGSNEQFF. The V and J genes are TRBV27 and TRBJ2-1, with D possibly TRBD2 on 6 matching bases. CDR3 length equals 15 residues. Between the trimmed V and J ends, which lost 6 bases and 6 bases, there was a span of 18 bases. Germline CDR1 is MNHEY and CDR2 is SMNVEV (reference sequence).

As DNA, the CDR3 is TGTGCCAGCAGCGTAGGCGGGGCCTACAATGAGCAGTTCTTC. As protein: CASSVGGAYNEQFF. The chain joins TRBV9 to TRBJ2-1; D is possibly TRBD2 (6 bases). Germline assignment: CDR1 SGDLS and CDR2 YYNGEE. The CDR3 covers 14 residues. V was shortened by 0 bases and J by 2 bases, with 6 bases between the two germline ends.

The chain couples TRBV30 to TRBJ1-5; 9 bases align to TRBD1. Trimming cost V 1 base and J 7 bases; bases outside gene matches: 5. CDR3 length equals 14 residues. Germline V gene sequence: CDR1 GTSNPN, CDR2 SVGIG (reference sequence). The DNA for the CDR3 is TGTGCCTGGAGTGATGGGACAGGGCACCAGCCCCAGCATTTT. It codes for CAWSDGTGHQPQHF.

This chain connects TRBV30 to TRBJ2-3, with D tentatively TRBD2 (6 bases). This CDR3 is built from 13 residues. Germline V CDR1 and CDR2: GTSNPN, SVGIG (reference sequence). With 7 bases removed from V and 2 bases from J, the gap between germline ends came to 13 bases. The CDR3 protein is CASTSSLTDTQYF. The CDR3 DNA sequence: TGTGCCTCAACTAGCAGCCTCACAGATACGCAGTATTTT. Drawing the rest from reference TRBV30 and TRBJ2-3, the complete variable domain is SQTIHQWPATLVQPVGSPLSLECTVEGTSNPNLYWYRQAAGRGLQLLFYSVGIGQISSEVPQNLSASRPQDRQFILSSKKLLLSDSGFYLCASTSSLTDTQYFGPGTRLTVL.